These 9 T cell receptor beta chains share one sample of origin, sequenced in a study of blood T cell repertoires in COVID-19. Data came from immunoSEQ multiplex PCR; TCRdb stores just in-frame clones and leaves some out. The profile shows under 300,000 clones, roughly 89% of them singletons. The specimen sequenced was PBMCs or T cells enriched from blood (not recorded which). These receptor sequences come from a woman aged 40 to 49 who had recovered from COVID-19.

This clone was seen once. The V call is TRBV6-9, the J call TRBJ1-1; D may be TRBD1 (5 bases). The CDR3 covers 15 residues. Germline CDR1 and CDR2: MNHGY and SVAAGI. With 4 bases removed from V and 0 bases from J, the gap between germline ends came to 12 bases. As DNA, the CDR3 is TGTGCCAGCAGTTCCCCAGCGGGGCTGAACACTGAAGCTTTCTTT. Encoded protein: CASSSPAGLNTEAFF.

The chain couples TRBV19 to TRBJ2-5; a possible D gene is TRBD1 (5 bases). The germline V gene encodes CDR1 LNHDA and CDR2 SQIVND (reference sequence). The V gene lost 6 bases and the J gene lost 5 bases, with 25 bases spanning the gap. There are 17 residues in the CDR3. CDR3 DNA sequence: TGTGCCAGTAGCTTAACGTCGGACATCTTAAAAGGGGAGACCCAGTACTTC. Its protein is CASSLTSDILKGETQYF.

The CDR3 sequence is CASSPIHEGGETQYF. The CDR3 nucleotides read TGTGCCAGCAGCCCAATTCATGAGGGAGGGGAGACCCAGTACTTC. The chain carries TRBV6-9 and TRBJ2-5; 7 nucleotides match TRBD2. V shed 6 bases, J shed 5 bases, and the junction held 12 bases outside the gene matches. From germline, CDR1 is MNHGY and CDR2 SVAAGI. The CDR3 has 15 amino acids.

The rearrangement joins TRBV3-1 (or the pseudogene TRBV3-2) to TRBJ2-1, with 13 bases identical to TRBD2. The CDR3 consists of 15 residues. Germline CDR1 LGHDT, CDR2 YNNKEL (reference sequence). V lost 4 bases to trimming and J lost 8 bases; unmatched junction nucleotides: 5. CDR3 residues: CASSLWTSGSDEQFF. The DNA of the CDR3 is TGTGCCAGCAGCCTTTGGACTAGCGGGAGCGATGAGCAGTTCTTC.

The chain couples TRBV30 to TRBJ2-5, with D perhaps matching TRBD2 (7 bases). Germline V gives CDR1 GTSNPN, CDR2 SVGIG (reference sequence). Deletions cut 3 bases from V and 1 base from J, with 12 bases between. The CDR3 is 14 amino acids. CDR3 DNA: TGTGCCTGGAGCTTGGGGGGGCCCCAAGAGACCCAGTACTTC. Its protein product is CAWSLGGPQETQYF.

The chain couples TRBV6-2 or TRBV6-3 to TRBJ1-6; D unclear. The ends were cut back, 0 bases at V and 9 bases at J, with 12 bases in the middle. Germline CDR1 MNHEY, CDR2 SVGEGT. The CDR3 contains 15 residues. The CDR3 coding sequence is TGTGCCAGCAGTTACTCGGAGGCCACGCGTTCACCCCTCCACTTT. Protein product: CASSYSEATRSPLHF.

The chain combines TRBV2 with TRBJ2-3; no reliable D call. Germline V CDR1 and CDR2: SNHLY, FYNNEI. The V end was cut by 7 bases, the J end by 1 base, with 12 bases between. CDR3 length equals 14 residues. CDR3 sequence: CASIVESGTDTQYF. CDR3 coding DNA: TGTGCCAGCATTGTGGAGTCGGGCACAGATACGCAGTATTTT. Filled out from reference TRBV2 and TRBJ2-3, the complete variable domain reads EPEVTQTPSHQVTQMGQEVILRCVPISNHLYFYWYRQILGQKVEFLVSFYNNEISEKSEIFDDQFSVERPDGSNFTLKIRSTKLEDSAMYFCASIVESGTDTQYFGPGTRLTVL.

This clone was counted a single time. V gene TRBV21-1 combines with J gene TRBJ1-2; the D call TRBD1 from the table was never checked on the DNA. TRBV21-1 is classified as a pseudogene. The CDR3 has 16 amino acids. The CDR3 DNA reads as TGTGCCAGCAGCACTAGGGACAGTCTAGCTAACTATGGCTACACCTTC. The encoded protein is CASSTRDSLANYGYTF.

V usage is TRBV5-6 and J usage is TRBJ1-5; D uncertain. The V end lost 0 bases, the J end lost 10 bases, and 14 bases lay between the germline ends. Germline V gene lookup returns CDR1 SGHDT and CDR2 YYEEEE. The CDR3 is 14 amino acids. CDR3 amino acids: CASSLGGALRPQHF. The DNA of the CDR3 is TGTGCCAGCAGCTTGGGAGGTGCCCTGCGCCCCCAGCATTTT.